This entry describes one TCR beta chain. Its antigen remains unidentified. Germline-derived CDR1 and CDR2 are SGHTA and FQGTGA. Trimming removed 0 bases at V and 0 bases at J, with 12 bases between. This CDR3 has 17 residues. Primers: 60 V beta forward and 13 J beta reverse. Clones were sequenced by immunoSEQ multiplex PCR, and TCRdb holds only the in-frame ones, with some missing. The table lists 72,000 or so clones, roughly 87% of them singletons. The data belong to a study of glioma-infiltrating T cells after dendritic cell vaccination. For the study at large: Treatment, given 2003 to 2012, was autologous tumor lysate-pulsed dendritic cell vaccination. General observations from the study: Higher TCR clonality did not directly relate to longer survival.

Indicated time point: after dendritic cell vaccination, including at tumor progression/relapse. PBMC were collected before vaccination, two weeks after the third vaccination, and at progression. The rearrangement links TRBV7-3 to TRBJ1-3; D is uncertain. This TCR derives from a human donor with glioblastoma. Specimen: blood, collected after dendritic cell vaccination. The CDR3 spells CASSLTGSGYSGNTIYF. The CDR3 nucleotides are TGTGCCAGCAGCTTAACCGGGTCCGGATACTCTGGAAACACCATATATTTT.